This T cell receptor (beta chain) stems from a study of T cell changes during pregnancy in multiple sclerosis. Measured with immunoSEQ multiplex PCR; TCRdb has only the in-frame clones, and not every one. The sample carries tens of thousands of clones, 88% recorded once. This clone was counted a few times. CDR3 length: 16 residues. The V and J ends lost 5 bases and 1 base, in that order; junction bases with no gene match: 7. In germline, CDR1 is LNHDA, CDR2 SQIVND (reference sequence). The starting material was CD4+ T cells from peripheral blood mononuclear cells, obtained in the first trimester of pregnancy. The sequence was obtained from a female donor with multiple sclerosis, enrolled in a pregnancy study. This rearrangement joins TRBV19 to TRBJ1-1; 10 positions match TRBD1. CDR3 sequence reads: CASSDPGDRGNTEAFF. The CDR3 DNA follows: TGTGCCAGTAGTGACCCGGGGGACAGGGGGAACACTGAAGCTTTCTTT.